Shown below are 18 T cell receptor beta chains from a single sample sequenced in a study of circulating CD8 cells and anti-PD-1 response in melanoma. Four subsets defined by PD-1 and/or TIGIT were sorted from live CD3+CD8+TCRalphabeta+ cells. TCR libraries were prepared from approximately 15 ng of total RNA with the QIAseq Immune Repertoire TCR panel. TCRdb passed the reads through MiXCR, listing each CDR3 protein once. This table has roughly 650 distinct CDR3 sequences, around 9% appearing once. The sample here was CD8+ T cells from PBMCs, taken at baseline or after one month of anti-PD-1 therapy (not recorded which). The receptor set was obtained from a human donor with melanoma.

CDR3 in DNA: TGTGCCATCAGAGACCACAGGGGCCAAGAGACCCAGTACTTC. This gives the protein CAIRDHRGQETQYF. V is TRBV10-3 and J is TRBJ2-5, with 7 bases fitting TRBD1. The V gene's germline CDR1 is ENHRY and CDR2 SYGVKD. The CDR3 has 14 amino acids. The trim removed 6 bases at V and 1 base at J, leaving 5 bases unmatched.

This chain links TRBV28 with TRBJ1-5; D is unresolved. Between the trimmed V and J ends, which lost 4 bases and 4 bases, there was a span of 11 bases. Germline lookup yields CDR1 MDHEN and CDR2 SYDVKM. CDR3 length: 14 residues. For the CDR3, the DNA is TGTGCCAGCAGTTACCTGAACTTGAATCAGCCCCAGCATTTT. Its translation is CASSYLNLNQPQHF.

This clonotype was seen a few times. This sequence joins TRBV9 and TRBJ2-5, with 7 bases lining up with TRBD1. Germline lookup yields CDR1 SGDLS and CDR2 YYNGEE. This CDR3 has 14 amino acids. Unmatched junction bases numbered 3, after V lost 0 bases and J lost 4 bases. CDR3 nucleotides: TGTGCCAGCAGCGTAGAGGGGGCCTTAGAGACCCAGTACTTC. It is translated as CASSVEGALETQYF.

The chain recombines TRBV7-6 with TRBJ2-4, with D possibly matching TRBD2 (6 bases). The germline CDR1 and CDR2 sequences are SGHVS and FNYEAQ. V lost 5 bases to trimming and J lost 7 bases, with 18 bases between them. CDR3 size: 15 residues. CDR3 amino acids: CASSPNPGVGNIQYF. The CDR3 DNA is TGTGCCAGCAGCCCGAACCCGGGGGTGGGTAACATTCAGTACTTC. Drawing the rest from reference TRBV7-6 and TRBJ2-4, the complete variable domain is GAGVSQSPRYKVTKRGQDVALRCDPISGHVSLYWYRQALGQGPEFLTYFNYEAQQDKSGLPNDRFSAERPEGSISTLTIQRTEQRDSAMYRCASSPNPGVGNIQYFGAGTRLSVL.

Sample share makes this clonotype medium-sized. This sequence joins TRBV27 and TRBJ2-2; D remains ambiguous. The CDR3 sequence is 12 residues long. Trimming removed 3 bases from V and 2 bases from J, with 1 base in between. Germline V gene lookup returns CDR1 MNHEY and CDR2 SMNVEV (reference sequence). The CDR3 protein is CASSFNTGELFF. The CDR3 nucleotides are TGTGCCAGCAGTTTCAACACCGGGGAGCTGTTTTTT.

The rearrangement uses TRBV7-2 and TRBJ2-5, with D perhaps given as TRBD1 or TRBD2 (5 bases each). The V end lost 5 bases, the J end lost 7 bases, and 14 bases lay between the germline ends. This CDR3 has 13 amino acids. CDR1 SGHTA and CDR2 FQGNSA come from the germline V gene. The CDR3 region is CASSPGTGRTQYF. The CDR3 DNA reads TGTGCCAGCAGCCCCGGGACGGGGAGGACCCAGTACTTC.

By frequency in the sample, this clonotype is medium-sized. The chain combines TRBV7-3 with TRBJ2-3; 8 bases align to TRBD1. CDR1 SGHTA and CDR2 FQGTGA come from the germline V gene. This CDR3 has 15 amino acids. The ends lost 5 bases at V and 6 bases at J; junction bases unmatched: 10. CDR3 DNA sequence: TGTGCCAGCAGCCCTACAGGGGGTAGTAGGGATACGCAGTATTTT. Its protein product is CASSPTGGSRDTQYF.

Judged by abundance, this clonotype is medium-sized. J is TRBJ2-6 and V is TRBV27, with D unresolved. CDR1 and CDR2 (germline): MNHEY, SMNVEV (reference sequence). Trimming removed 5 bases at V and 2 bases at J, with 1 base between. The CDR3 is 12 residues long. The CDR3 reads CASSPGANVLTF. The CDR3 nucleotides read TGTGCCAGCAGTCCTGGGGCCAACGTCCTGACTTTC. Combining the CDR3 with reference TRBV27 and TRBJ2-6 gives the whole variable domain EAQVTQNPRYLITVTGKKLTVTCSQNMNHEYMSWYRQDPGLGLRQIYYSMNVEVTDKGDVPEGYKVSRKEKRNFPLILESPSPNQTSLYFCASSPGANVLTFGAGSRLTVL.

By sample fraction, this clonotype is large (0.1 to 1%). The chain uses TRBV27 and TRBJ2-7, with no clear D. The germline gives CDR1 MNHEY, CDR2 SMNVEV (reference sequence). The V and J ends lost 2 bases and 3 bases respectively, with 8 bases between them. The CDR3 runs to 13 residues. The CDR3: CASSLEQNYEQYF. CDR3 nucleotides: TGTGCCAGCAGTTTAGAACAGAACTACGAGCAGTACTTC.

This sequence joins TRBV19 and TRBJ1-5; D gene ambiguous. The CDR3 is 13 amino acids. The V gene lost 5 bases and the J gene lost 0 bases, with 5 bases spanning the gap. Per the germline V gene, CDR1 is LNHDA and CDR2 is SQIVND (reference sequence). The CDR3 sequence: CASSLNSNQPQHF. The CDR3 DNA reads TGTGCCAGTAGTTTGAATAGCAATCAGCCCCAGCATTTT.

By sample share, this clonotype is large. The chain combines TRBV29-1 with TRBJ2-7; the match to TRBD1 covers 7 bases. Germline CDR1 reads SQVTM; CDR2 reads ANQGSEA. CDR3 size: 14 residues. Unmatched junction bases numbered 8, after V lost 4 bases and J lost 2 bases. The CDR3 region has the DNA TGCAGCGTTGGAGCGGAGACAGGGACCTACGAGCAGTACTTC. It yields the protein CSVGAETGTYEQYF.

The chain is built from TRBV19 and TRBJ2-3; 8 nucleotides match TRBD1. The J segment lost 1 base and the V segment lost 4 bases, leaving 4 bases of the junction unmatched. Germline CDR1 and CDR2: LNHDA and SQIVND (reference sequence). The length of the CDR3 is 15 residues. The CDR3 nucleotides are TGTGCCAGTAGTACCAGGGGGCCTGGCACAGATACGCAGTATTTT. This gives the protein CASSTRGPGTDTQYF. The entire variable domain, with the rest obtained from reference TRBV19 and TRBJ2-3, is as follows: DGGITQSPKYLFRKEGQNVTLSCEQNLNHDAMYWYRQDPGQGLRLIYYSQIVNDFQKGDIAEGYSVSREKKESFPLTVTSAQKNPTAFYLCASSTRGPGTDTQYFGPGTRLTVL.

This clonotype is judged medium-sized. Here the CDR3 reads CASSNRPYEQYF. CDR3 bases: TGCGCCAGCTCCAACAGACCCTACGAGCAGTACTTC. This sequence joins TRBV10-2 and TRBJ2-7; D is unresolved. V was clipped by 8 bases and J by 2 bases, with 10 bases between them. The CDR3 contains 12 residues. The V gene's germline CDR1 is WSHSY and CDR2 SAAADI.

This clonotype qualifies as medium-sized (0.01 to 0.1%). The chain uses TRBV28 and TRBJ1-3, with a weak D call TRBD1 (6 bases). V was clipped by 5 bases and J by 0 bases, with 8 bases between them. The germline gives CDR1 MDHEN, CDR2 SYDVKM. The CDR3 loop spans 14 amino acids. The CDR3 coding sequence is TGTGCCAGCAGTCGGACAGCCTCTGGAAACACCATATATTTT. Encoded protein: CASSRTASGNTIYF. Filled out from reference TRBV28 and TRBJ1-3, the complete variable domain reads DVKVTQSSRYLVKRTGEKVFLECVQDMDHENMFWYRQDPGLGLRLIYFSYDVKMKEKGDIPEGYSVSREKKERFSLILESASTNQTSMYLCASSRTASGNTIYFGEGSWLTVV.

By frequency in the sample, this clonotype is large (0.1 to 1%). The V and J genes are TRBV27 and TRBJ2-7; the match to TRBD2 covers 8 bases. With V trimmed by 5 bases and J by 4 bases, 7 bases remained unmatched. The germline gives CDR1 MNHEY, CDR2 SMNVEV (reference sequence). The CDR3 runs 14 residues. Here the CDR3 reads CASSLSGGLYEQYF. The CDR3 bases are TGTGCCAGCAGTCTAAGCGGGGGCCTGTACGAGCAGTACTTC.

In its sample, this clonotype was seen a few times. The chain employs TRBV28 and TRBJ1-1; D is undetermined. Germline CDR1 reads MDHEN; CDR2 reads SYDVKM. The germline V and J ends were trimmed by 3 bases and 5 bases, with 10 bases remaining between them. The CDR3 loop spans 13 amino acids. In DNA form, the CDR3 reads TGTGCCAGCAGTTTTACCAGGCGAACTGAAGCTTTCTTT. The encoded protein is CASSFTRRTEAFF.

Judged by abundance, this clonotype is large. This rearrangement joins TRBV28 to TRBJ2-7; 8 bases are shared with TRBD2. CDR1 is MDHEN, CDR2 SYDVKM, per germline. This CDR3 has 17 amino acids. V shed 5 bases and J 5 bases; nucleotides not matched to a gene: 17. The CDR3 sequence is CASSATAGGEIVDEQYF. The DNA for the CDR3 is TGTGCCAGCAGTGCCACGGCGGGGGGAGAGATCGTAGACGAGCAGTACTTC.

By proportion, this clonotype is large. The chain couples TRBV7-2 to TRBJ2-7, with D unclear. CDR1 is SGHTA and CDR2 is FQGNSA in the germline V gene. Trimming left V 2 bases short and J 3 bases short, with 20 bases between. CDR3 length: 17 amino acids. Here the CDR3 DNA reads TGTGCCAGCAGCTTACCGTCTGGCGCAGTATGGAGCTACGAGCAGTACTTC. Protein product: CASSLPSGAVWSYEQYF.